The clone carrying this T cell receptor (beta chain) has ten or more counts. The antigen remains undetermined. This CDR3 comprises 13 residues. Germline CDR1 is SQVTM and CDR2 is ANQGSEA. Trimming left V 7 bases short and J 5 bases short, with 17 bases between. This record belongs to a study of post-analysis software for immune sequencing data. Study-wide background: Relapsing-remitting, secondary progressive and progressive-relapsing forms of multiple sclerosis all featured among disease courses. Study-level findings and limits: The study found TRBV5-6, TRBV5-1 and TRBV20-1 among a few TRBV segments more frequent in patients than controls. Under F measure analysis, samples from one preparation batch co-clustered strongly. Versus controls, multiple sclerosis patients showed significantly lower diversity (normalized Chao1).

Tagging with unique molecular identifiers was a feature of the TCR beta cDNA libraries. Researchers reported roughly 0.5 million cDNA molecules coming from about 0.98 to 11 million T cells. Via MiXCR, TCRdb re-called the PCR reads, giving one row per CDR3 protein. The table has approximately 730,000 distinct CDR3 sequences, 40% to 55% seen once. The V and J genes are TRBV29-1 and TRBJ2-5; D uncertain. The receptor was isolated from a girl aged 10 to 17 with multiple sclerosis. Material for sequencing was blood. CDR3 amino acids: CSARPSIGETQYF. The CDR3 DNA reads TGCAGCGCCCGTCCTTCGATTGGGGAGACCCAGTACTTC.